Reported below is one T cell receptor (beta chain). Its specificity is not known. The data belong to a study of chemoradiotherapy in HPV16-positive cancers. At the level of the study: Candidate HPV-specific clones and shared TCR motifs came from two HPV16-positive patients.

Sequencing was performed with immunoSEQ multiplex PCR; in TCRdb, only in-frame clones are kept and a portion is missing. This sample carries over 35,000 clones, more than 75% of them seen once, and the ten largest clones take under 5.5%. Broader study findings: Non-HPV-specific T cells did not expand in tumors during treatment, whereas candidate HPV-specific clones and E7-related motifs did.

V gave up 3 bases and J gave up 4 bases, with 13 bases separating them. Germline V CDR1 and CDR2: SGHRS, YFSETQ. The CDR3 sequence is 14 residues long. This chain connects TRBV5-1 to TRBJ1-2; D perhaps matches TRBD1 (5 bases). Source: blood, taken from a patient who underwent chemoradiotherapy. This TCR was recovered from a human donor with HPV-associated anogenital cancer. CDR3 nucleotide sequence: TGCGCCAGCAGCTCAGACAGCCTCCGCTATGGCTACACCTTC. Protein product: CASSSDSLRYGYTF.